The text below deals with one T cell receptor beta chain. Its antigen is undetermined. Other DNA sequences in the sample encode the same CDR3. The data are from a study of Ad26.COV2.S vaccination and SARS-CoV-2 variants. Study results and caveats: From the TCR breadth and depth analyses, total T cell responses may have been underestimated. Compared with placebo recipients, vaccine recipients had higher spike-specific TCR breadth. Vaccinated and placebo-treated recipients had similar non-spike TCR breadth.

The junction had 1 base not matched to a gene; V was cut back by 0 bases and J by 4 bases. Germline lookup yields CDR1 SGHDT and CDR2 YYEEEE. The CDR3 runs 14 residues. The table came from immunoSEQ multiplex PCR; TCRdb's copy has only in-frame clones and leaves some out. Among 200,000 to 300,000 clones, roughly 88% were seen once, and the ten largest hold about 10%. Sample treatment: around 19 received Ad26.COV2.S at low or high dose, single or two shots; 5 received placebo; per-sample allocation not given. At day 63 after the first vaccine or placebo injection, samples were drawn. Recruitment in Boston yielded a donor of adult age, 18-55 years.

The source is a person between 18 and 60 years old who received the Ad26.COV2.S COVID-19 vaccine or a placebo. The chain employs TRBV5-6 and TRBJ1-2; 9 bases match TRBD1. The starting material was peripheral blood, obtained in a trial of Ad26.COV2.S vaccine versus placebo. This CDR3 is CASSLGQGVYGYTF. CDR3 bases: TGTGCCAGCAGCTTGGGACAGGGGGTCTATGGCTACACCTTC.